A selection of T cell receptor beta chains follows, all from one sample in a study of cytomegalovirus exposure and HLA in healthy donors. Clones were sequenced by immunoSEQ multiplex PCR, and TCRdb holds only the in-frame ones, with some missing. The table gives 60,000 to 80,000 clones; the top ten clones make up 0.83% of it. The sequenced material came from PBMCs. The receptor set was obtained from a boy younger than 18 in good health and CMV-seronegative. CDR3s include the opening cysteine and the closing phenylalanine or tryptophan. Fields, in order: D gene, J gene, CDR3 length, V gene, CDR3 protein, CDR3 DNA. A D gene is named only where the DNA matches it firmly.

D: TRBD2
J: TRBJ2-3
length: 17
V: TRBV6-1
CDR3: CASSEWGSGGAQDTQYF
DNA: TGTGCCAGCAGTGAATGGGGCAGCGGGGGGGCCCAAGATACGCAGTATTTT

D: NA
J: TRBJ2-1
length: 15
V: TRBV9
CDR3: CASSVFGGAYNEQFF
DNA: TGTGCCAGCAGCGTCTTCGGGGGAGCCTACAATGAGCAGTTCTTC

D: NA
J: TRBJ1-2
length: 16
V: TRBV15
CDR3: CATRYDSAAYNYGYTF
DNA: TGTGCCACCCGGTATGACAGTGCGGCTTATAACTATGGCTACACCTTC

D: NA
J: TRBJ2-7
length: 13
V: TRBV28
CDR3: CASSWRGTYEQYF
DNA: TGTGCCAGCAGTTGGCGGGGCACCTACGAGCAGTACTTC

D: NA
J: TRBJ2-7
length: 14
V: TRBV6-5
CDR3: CASRSDFEGREQYF
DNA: TGTGCCAGCAGGTCGGACTTCGAAGGGCGCGAGCAGTACTTC

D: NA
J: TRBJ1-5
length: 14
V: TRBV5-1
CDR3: CASSRGGGSEPQHF
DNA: TGCGCCAGCAGCCGGGGTGGGGGCTCGGAACCCCAGCATTTT

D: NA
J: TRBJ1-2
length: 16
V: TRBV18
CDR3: CASSLESGGPNYGYTF
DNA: TGTGCCAGCTCACTAGAATCGGGGGGACCAAACTATGGCTACACCTTC

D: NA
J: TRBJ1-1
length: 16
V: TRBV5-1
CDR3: CASSLMQNEADTEAFF
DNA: TGCGCCAGCAGCTTGATGCAAAATGAGGCGGACACTGAAGCTTTCTTT

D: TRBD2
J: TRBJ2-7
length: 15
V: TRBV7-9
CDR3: CASTRTSGSSYEQYF
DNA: TGTGCCAGCACTCGAACTAGCGGAAGTTCCTACGAGCAGTACTTC

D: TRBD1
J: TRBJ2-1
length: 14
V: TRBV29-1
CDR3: CSVGQGSSDNEQFF
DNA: TGCAGCGTCGGACAGGGATCGAGTGACAATGAGCAGTTCTTC

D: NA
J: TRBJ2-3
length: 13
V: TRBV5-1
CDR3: CASSSLRADTQYF
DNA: TGCGCCAGCAGTAGCTTGCGGGCAGATACGCAGTATTTT

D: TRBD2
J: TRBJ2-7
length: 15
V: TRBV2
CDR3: CASMHLAGGFREQYF
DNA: TGTGCCAGCATGCATCTAGCGGGAGGTTTCCGCGAGCAGTACTTC